The clone carrying this TCR beta chain was found a few times. What it binds is not known. How the authors handled the data: ImmunoSEQ gave junction-only sequences without quality scores, so filtering differed. The protocol was immunoSEQ multiplex PCR, while the TCRdb copy is restricted to in-frame clones and leaves out a portion. V and J calls and clone size are copied from that table; D and trimming were computed from the DNA. The table includes 2 million to 2.5 million clones, 85% to 95% detected once. Every donor, a Caucasian adult, lived in Nashville, Tennessee. The sample originates from a study of shared clonotypes between healthy human individuals. Overall study findings and caveats: Incompleteness in sorted-subset sequencing, despite large depth, was shown by rarefaction.

The receptor's source is a man aged 18 to 29 in good health. Some clones in this sample may be carry-over from other donors' samples. The sequencing sample was made of naive CD4+ T cells from PBMCs. Subset indicated: CD45RA+ positively selected.

CDR3 in amino acids: CASSEQTQAGELFF. The CDR3 DNA is TGTGCCAGCAGTGAACAGACCCAAGCCGGGGAGCTGTTTTTT. The chain joins TRBV6-1 to TRBJ2-2; unclear D gene. V lost 2 bases to trimming and J lost 6 bases, with 10 bases between them. The CDR3 totals 14 residues. CDR1 is MNHNS and CDR2 is SASEGT in the germline V gene.